This T cell receptor (beta chain) was documented in a study of T cell repertoires in cytomegalovirus infection. TCRdb re-analysed the reads in MiXCR, keeping a single row per CDR3 protein. The sample gives around 900,000 distinct CDR3 sequences, approximately 33% of which show up once; around an eighth is in the top ten. At least ten counts were recorded for this clonotype. Its specificity is not known. The CDR3 is 11 residues long. The V gene end was trimmed by 6 bases and the J gene end by 10 bases; junction bases not matched to a gene: 6. Germline values: CDR1 SGHVS, CDR2 FQNEAQ. The sample was cultured CD8+ T cells from PBMCs, taken from culture after CMV antigen stimulation. The rearrangement uses TRBV7-8 and TRBJ2-7; TRBD1 matches 7 bases. The receptor's source is a human donor in good health (CMV status not recorded). Some clones in this sample may be carry-over from other donors' samples. Here the CDR3 DNA reads TGTGCCAGCAGGCTCGAGGGGGCCCAGTACTTC. It is translated as CASRLEGAQYF.